The present T cell receptor (beta chain) was sequenced within a study of T cell responses to AZD1222 COVID-19 vaccine (dated by TCRdb to about 2021). Turning to the overall study: Because spike-specific TCR depth and breadth did not differ between the two schedules, AZD1222 recipients who got a second dose at roughly 4 weeks were pooled with those who got a second dose at roughly 12 weeks. A total of roughly 240 trial participants underwent TCR sequencing, of whom some 210 received two doses of AZD1222 and about 25 received two doses of the MenACWY control vaccine. Enrollment into the trials was organized by age into subgroups of 18-55, 56-69 and 70-plus years, and those subgroups contained roughly 150, 30 and 60 TCR-sequenced participants, respectively. Points the paper makes about the study in general: Reportedly, almost half of the unique spike-specific TCRs recognized epitopes lying outside the regions that are mutated in the B.1.351 and B.1.1.7 variants. Because no day 14 peak-response samples were available, the repertoires could be characterized only after the peak T cell response. A significant rise in spike-specific TCR breadth and depth was observed after two AZD1222 doses relative to day 0 and relative to MenACWY recipients. The whole spike protein was spanned by vaccine-associated CD4 TCRs, and dominant responses were seen in regions 160-218 and 743-854. Conclusions about previously exposed vaccinees are limited because only a handful of AZD1222 recipients were SARS-CoV-2 seropositive at baseline. Participants were mostly white British and included more females than males, and it was suggested by the authors that clonal diversity may have been underestimated. In the small 56-69-year group, the increase in depth fell short of significance, most likely because of low power.

The CDR3 regions of human TCRbeta chains were analyzed by immunosequencing. From the authors' description of their analysis: Repertoire TCRs were matched against a reference library of SARS-CoV-2-specific TCRs generated with the MIRA antigen-specificity platform. Breadth meant the fraction of unique TCRs that were SARS-CoV-2-associated, whereas depth meant the fraction of total T cells that were SARS-CoV-2-associated. Using the MIRA data, each spike-specific TCR was mapped to the spike region that the TCR reacts to and placed in a CD4 or CD8 class. Log10-transformed breadth and depth values were compared by one-way ANOVA with Sidak's multiple comparisons tests. Imported from immuneACCESS, the table was reduced by TCRdb to in-frame sequences with V and J called. These copies leave out some clones; in studies compared against another copy, an unresolved V gene accounts for under half, and the cause of the remainder is not known. Clonal size and the V and J genes are those of that table, whereas D and trimming came from the DNA. The sample includes some 120,000 clones, with 80% to 90% observed a single time. The ten top clones hold 6% to 8% of the sample.

A remark on this clone: The target of this receptor is not known. Base qualities are not recorded, but no much larger clone differs from it by a single base.

The CDR3, cysteine through phenylalanine, is 15 amino acids long. Only CDR3 DNA is held: 45 bases, read in frame from base 1. Deletion took 3 bases off V and 4 bases off J, with a span of 16 bases between the germline ends. Sequences SGHRS (CDR1) and YFSETQ (CDR2) are obtained from the germline V gene. According to the study, the label for this sample's time point signals: baseline before first vaccination. The vaccinee samples were drawn from two UK trials, COV001 and COV002, one of which was a single-blind randomized controlled phase 2/3 trial testing AZD1222 (ChAdOx1 nCoV-19) in healthy adults. For TCRbeta chain sequencing, PBMC samples were collected from trial participants at day 0 and at day 28 after the second dose.

The starting material was peripheral blood, obtained on day 0 of AZD1222 vaccination. The chain was built from TRBV5-1 and TRBJ1-1; 6 matching bases give a weak D call of TRBD1. This sequence originates from an adult in good health. At the DNA level, the sequence is TGCGCCAGCAGCTGGATAGGGGGGATTGGCACTGAAGCTTTCTTT. This is translated as CASSWIGGIGTEAFF.